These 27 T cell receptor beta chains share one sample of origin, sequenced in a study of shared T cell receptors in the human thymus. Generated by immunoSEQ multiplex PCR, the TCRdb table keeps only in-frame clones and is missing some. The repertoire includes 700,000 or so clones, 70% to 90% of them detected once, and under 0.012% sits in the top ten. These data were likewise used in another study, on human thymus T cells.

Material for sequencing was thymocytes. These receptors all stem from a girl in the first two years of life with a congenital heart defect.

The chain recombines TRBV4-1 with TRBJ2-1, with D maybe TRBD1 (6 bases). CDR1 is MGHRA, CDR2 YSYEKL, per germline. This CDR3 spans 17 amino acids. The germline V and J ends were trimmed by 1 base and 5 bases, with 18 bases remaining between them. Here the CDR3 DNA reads TGCGCCAGCAGCCAAGTTGGGGTACAGGGAGTTAACAATGAGCAGTTCTTC. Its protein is CASSQVGVQGVNNEQFF.

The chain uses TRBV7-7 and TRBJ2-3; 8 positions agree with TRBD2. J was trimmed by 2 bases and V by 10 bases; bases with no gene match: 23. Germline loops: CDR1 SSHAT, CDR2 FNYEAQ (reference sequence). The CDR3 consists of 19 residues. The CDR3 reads CAIRFQRAGGLPSTDTQYF. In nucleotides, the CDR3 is TGTGCCATACGCTTCCAGCGCGCGGGGGGCCTTCCTTCCACAGATACGCAGTATTTT.

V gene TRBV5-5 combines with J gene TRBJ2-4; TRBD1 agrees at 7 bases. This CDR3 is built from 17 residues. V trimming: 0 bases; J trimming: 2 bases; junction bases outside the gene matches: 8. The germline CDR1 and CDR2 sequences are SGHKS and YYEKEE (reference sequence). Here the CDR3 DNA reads TGTGCCAGCAGCTTGGAGACTCACAGGGGTCCCAAAAACATTCAGTACTTC. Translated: CASSLETHRGPKNIQYF.

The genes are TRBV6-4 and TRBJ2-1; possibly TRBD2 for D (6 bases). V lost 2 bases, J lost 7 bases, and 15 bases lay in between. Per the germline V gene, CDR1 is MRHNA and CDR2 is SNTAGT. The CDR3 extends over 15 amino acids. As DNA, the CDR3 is TGTGCCAGCAGTGACCGGGGCGGCGGACTAAATGAGCAGTTCTTC. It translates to CASSDRGGGLNEQFF.

CDR3 DNA sequence: TGTGCCAGCAGCTTGGAAGGGGGAGCTAACTATGGCTACACCTTC. It is translated as CASSLEGGANYGYTF. The chain links TRBV5-8 to TRBJ1-2; TRBD1 might be the D (6 bases). The ends were cut back, 0 bases at V and 0 bases at J, with 9 bases in the middle. Germline CDR1 SGHTS, CDR2 YDEGEE. The CDR3 extends over 15 amino acids.

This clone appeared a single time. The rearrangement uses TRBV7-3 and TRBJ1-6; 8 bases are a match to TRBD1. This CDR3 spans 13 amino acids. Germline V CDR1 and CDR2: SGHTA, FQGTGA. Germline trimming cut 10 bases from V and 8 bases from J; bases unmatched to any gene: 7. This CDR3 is CATADRDDSPLHF. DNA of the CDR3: TGTGCCACCGCGGACAGGGATGATTCACCCCTCCACTTT.

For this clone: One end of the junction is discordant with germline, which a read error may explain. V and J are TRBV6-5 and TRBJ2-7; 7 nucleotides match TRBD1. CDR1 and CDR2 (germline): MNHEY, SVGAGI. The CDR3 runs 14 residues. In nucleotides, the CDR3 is TGTGCCAGCAATCCGGGACAGTCTACCTACGGGCAGTACTTC. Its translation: CASNPGQSTYGQYF.

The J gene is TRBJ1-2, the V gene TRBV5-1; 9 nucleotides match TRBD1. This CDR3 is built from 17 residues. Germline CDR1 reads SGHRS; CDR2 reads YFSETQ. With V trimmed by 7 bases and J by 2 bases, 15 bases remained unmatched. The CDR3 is CASRGEHTTGGNYGYTF. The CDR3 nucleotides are TGCGCCAGCCGGGGCGAGCATACTACAGGGGGCAACTATGGCTACACCTTC.

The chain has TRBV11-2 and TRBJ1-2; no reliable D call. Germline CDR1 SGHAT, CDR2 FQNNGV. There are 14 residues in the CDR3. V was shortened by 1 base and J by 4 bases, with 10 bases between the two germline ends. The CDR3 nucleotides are TGTGCCAGCAGCTTAGTACGGAGGTTCTATGGCTACACCTTC. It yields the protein CASSLVRRFYGYTF.

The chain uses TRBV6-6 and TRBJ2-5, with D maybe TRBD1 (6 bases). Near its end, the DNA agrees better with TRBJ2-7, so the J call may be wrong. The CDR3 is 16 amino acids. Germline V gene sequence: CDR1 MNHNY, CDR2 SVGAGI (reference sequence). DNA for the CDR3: TGTGCCAGCAGTTACTCGATTGGCAGGGGAATCGACGAGCAGTACTTC. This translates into CASSYSIGRGIDEQYF.

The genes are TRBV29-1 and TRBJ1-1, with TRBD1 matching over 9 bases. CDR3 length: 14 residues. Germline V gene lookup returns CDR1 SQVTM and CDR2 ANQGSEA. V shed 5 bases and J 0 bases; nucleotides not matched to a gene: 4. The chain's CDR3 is CSVTTGGLNTEAFF. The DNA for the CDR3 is TGCAGCGTTACGACAGGGGGACTGAACACTGAAGCTTTCTTT.

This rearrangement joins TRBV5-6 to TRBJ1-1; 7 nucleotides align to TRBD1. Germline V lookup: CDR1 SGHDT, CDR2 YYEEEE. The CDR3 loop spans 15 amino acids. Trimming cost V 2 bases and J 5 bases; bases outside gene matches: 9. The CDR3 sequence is CASSFPGQVLTEAFF. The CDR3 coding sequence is TGTGCCAGCAGCTTTCCAGGACAGGTACTTACTGAAGCTTTCTTT.

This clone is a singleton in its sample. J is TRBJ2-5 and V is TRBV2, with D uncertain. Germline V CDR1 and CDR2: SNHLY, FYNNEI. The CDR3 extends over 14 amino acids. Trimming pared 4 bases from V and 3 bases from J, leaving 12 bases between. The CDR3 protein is CASSGPIPKETQYF. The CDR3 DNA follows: TGTGCCAGCAGTGGGCCCATCCCCAAAGAGACCCAGTACTTC.

The CDR3 DNA reads as TGTGCCAGCAGCTTCTTCCGAGGGGCCAACGGGGGCACTGAAGCTTTCTTT. Its translation: CASSFFRGANGGTEAFF. The genes are TRBV5-4 and TRBJ1-1; possible D gene TRBD1, 5 bases. V gave up 2 bases and J gave up 4 bases, with 21 bases separating them. CDR3 length equals 17 residues. Per germline, CDR1 SGHNT and CDR2 YYREEE (reference sequence).

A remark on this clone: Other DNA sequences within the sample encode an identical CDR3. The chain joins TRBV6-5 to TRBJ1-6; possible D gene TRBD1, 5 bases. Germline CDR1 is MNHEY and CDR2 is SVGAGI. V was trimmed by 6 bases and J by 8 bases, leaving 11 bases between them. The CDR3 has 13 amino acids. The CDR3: CASRQGRDSPLHF. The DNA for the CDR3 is TGTGCCAGCAGGCAGGGTAGGGATTCACCCCTCCACTTT.

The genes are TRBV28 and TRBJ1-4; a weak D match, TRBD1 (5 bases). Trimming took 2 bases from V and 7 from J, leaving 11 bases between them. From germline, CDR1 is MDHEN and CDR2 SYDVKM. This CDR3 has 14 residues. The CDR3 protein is CASSLPGKGEKLFF. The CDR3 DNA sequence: TGTGCCAGCAGTTTACCAGGGAAGGGTGAAAAACTGTTTTTT.

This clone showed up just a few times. The CDR3 coding sequence is TGTGCCAGCAGTTACTCCGGGACAGCCGTCCGTGAGACCCAGTACTTC. This encodes CASSYSGTAVRETQYF. The chain is built from TRBV6-5 and TRBJ2-5; 7 positions match TRBD1. The CDR3 contains 16 residues. Germline-derived CDR1 and CDR2 are MNHEY and SVGAGI. The junction had 9 bases not matched to a gene; V was cut back by 0 bases and J by 5 bases.

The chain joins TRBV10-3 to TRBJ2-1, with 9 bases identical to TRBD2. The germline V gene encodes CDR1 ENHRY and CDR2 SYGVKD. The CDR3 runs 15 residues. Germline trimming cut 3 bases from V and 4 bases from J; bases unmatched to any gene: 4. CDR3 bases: TGTGCCATCAGTGAAGGGAGCGGGGGGTACAATGAGCAGTTCTTC. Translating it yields CAISEGSGGYNEQFF.

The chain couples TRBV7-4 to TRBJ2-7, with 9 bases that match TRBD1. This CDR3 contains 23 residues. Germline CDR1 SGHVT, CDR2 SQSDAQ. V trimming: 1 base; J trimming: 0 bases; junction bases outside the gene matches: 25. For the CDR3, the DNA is TGTGCCAGCAGCTTAGGGGGACAGGGTATCCTAGAGGGTATGGATAGGACCTCCTACGAGCAGTACTTC. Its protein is CASSLGGQGILEGMDRTSYEQYF.

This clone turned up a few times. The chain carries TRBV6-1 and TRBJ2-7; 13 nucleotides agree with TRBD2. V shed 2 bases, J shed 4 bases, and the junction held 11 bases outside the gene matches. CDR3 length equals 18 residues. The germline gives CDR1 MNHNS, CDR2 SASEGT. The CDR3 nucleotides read TGTGCCAGCAGTGAAAGACTAGCGGGGGGCCGGGGTATATACGAGCAGTACTTC. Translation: CASSERLAGGRGIYEQYF.

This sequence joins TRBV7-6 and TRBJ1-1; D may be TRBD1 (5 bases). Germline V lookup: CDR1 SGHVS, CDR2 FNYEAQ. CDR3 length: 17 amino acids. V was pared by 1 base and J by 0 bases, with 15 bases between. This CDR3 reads CASSLDSADSLNTEAFF. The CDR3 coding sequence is TGTGCCAGCAGCTTAGACAGCGCCGACAGTCTGAACACTGAAGCTTTCTTT.

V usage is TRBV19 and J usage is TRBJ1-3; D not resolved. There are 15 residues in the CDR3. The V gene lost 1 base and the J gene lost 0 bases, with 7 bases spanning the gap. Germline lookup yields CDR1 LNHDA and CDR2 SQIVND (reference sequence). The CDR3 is CASSIGTRSGNTIYF. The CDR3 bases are TGTGCCAGTAGTATAGGGACTCGCTCTGGAAACACCATATATTTT.

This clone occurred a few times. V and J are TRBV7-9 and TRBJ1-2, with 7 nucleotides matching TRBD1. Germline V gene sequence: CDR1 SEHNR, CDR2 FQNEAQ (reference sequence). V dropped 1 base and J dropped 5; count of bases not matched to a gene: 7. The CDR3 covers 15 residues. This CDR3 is CASSLDKGAEYGYTF. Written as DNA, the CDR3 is TGTGCCAGCAGCTTAGATAAGGGGGCAGAGTATGGCTACACCTTC. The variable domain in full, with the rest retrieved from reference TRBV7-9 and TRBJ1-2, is DTGVSQNPRHKITKRGQNVTFRCDPISEHNRLYWYRQTLGQGPEFLTYFQNEAQLEKSRLLSDRFSAERPKGSFSTLEIQRTEQGDSAMYLCASSLDKGAEYGYTFGSGTRLTVV.

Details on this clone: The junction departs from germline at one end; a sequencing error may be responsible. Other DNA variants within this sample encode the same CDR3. The CDR3 loop reads CASSDLMNTEAFF. CDR3 coding DNA: TGTGCTAGCAGTGATCTTATGAACACTGAAGCTTTCTTT. V gene TRBV6-1 combines with J gene TRBJ1-1; D remains ambiguous. The CDR3 loop spans 13 amino acids. Germline lookup yields CDR1 MNHNS and CDR2 SASEGT.

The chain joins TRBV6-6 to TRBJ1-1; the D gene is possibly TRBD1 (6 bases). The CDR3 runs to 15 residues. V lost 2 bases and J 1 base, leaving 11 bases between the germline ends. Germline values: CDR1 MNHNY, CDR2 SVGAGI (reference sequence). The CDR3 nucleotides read TGTGCCAGCAGTTACCGAGGGGGACCGAACACTGAAGCTTTCTTT. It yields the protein CASSYRGGPNTEAFF.

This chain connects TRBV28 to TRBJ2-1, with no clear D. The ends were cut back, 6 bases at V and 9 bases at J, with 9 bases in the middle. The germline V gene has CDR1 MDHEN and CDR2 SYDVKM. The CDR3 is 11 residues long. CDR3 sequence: CASSPGGEQFF. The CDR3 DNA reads TGTGCCAGCAGCCCCGGTGGTGAGCAGTTCTTC.

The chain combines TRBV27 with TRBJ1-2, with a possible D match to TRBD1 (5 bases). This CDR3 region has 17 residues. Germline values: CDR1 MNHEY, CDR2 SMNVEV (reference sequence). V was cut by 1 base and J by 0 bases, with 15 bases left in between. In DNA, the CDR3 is TGTGCCAGCAGTTTATTCCGCAGGGCACAAACTAACTATGGCTACACCTTC. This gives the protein CASSLFRRAQTNYGYTF.